Each of the 10 T cell receptor beta chains below was sequenced from the same sample in a study of T cell responses to AZD1222 COVID-19 vaccine. Some clones are missing from TCRdb's copy, which holds only in-frame ones; the method was immunoSEQ multiplex PCR. The sample lists over 100,000 clones; 80% to 90% were seen once. This specimen consisted of peripheral blood, obtained on day 0 of AZD1222 vaccination. The source of these receptors is an adult in good health.

This chain connects TRBV5-1 to TRBJ1-1; D is perhaps TRBD1 (6 bases). CDR3 length: 16 amino acids. V lost 5 bases to trimming and J lost 1 base, with 18 bases between them. CDR1 and CDR2 from the germline V gene are SGHRS and YFSETQ. CDR3 loop: CASRPGGAGPNTEAFF. CDR3 bases: TGCGCCAGCAGACCTGGGGGGGCAGGGCCGAACACTGAAGCTTTCTTT.

The rearrangement uses TRBV28 and TRBJ1-3; D perhaps matches TRBD1 (5 bases). Germline values: CDR1 MDHEN, CDR2 SYDVKM. The CDR3 consists of 16 residues. V shed 5 bases and J shed 2 bases, with 16 bases lying between them. The CDR3 DNA reads as TGTGCCAGCAGTCCCGCGACATCAGGGCCTGGAAACACCATATATTTT. Translation gives CASSPATSGPGNTIYF. Using reference TRBV28 and TRBJ1-3 for the parts outside the CDR3, the full variable domain is DVKVTQSSRYLVKRTGEKVFLECVQDMDHENMFWYRQDPGLGLRLIYFSYDVKMKEKGDIPEGYSVSREKKERFSLILESASTNQTSMYLCASSPATSGPGNTIYFGEGSWLTVV.

CDR3 loop: CASSTGIGRVGDYEQYF. CDR3 nucleotides: TGTGCCAGTAGTACAGGCATAGGAAGGGTCGGCGACTACGAGCAGTACTTC. The chain employs TRBV19 and TRBJ2-7; no reliable D call. The CDR3 loop spans 17 amino acids. V shed 4 bases and J shed 3 bases, with 22 bases lying between them. The germline V gene encodes CDR1 LNHDA and CDR2 SQIVND (reference sequence).

The chain combines TRBV14 with TRBJ2-1; no clear D. Germline V gene sequence: CDR1 SGHDN, CDR2 FVKESK. This CDR3 is 17 amino acids long. Trimming took off 2 bases at V and 1 base at J, with 15 bases between the two ends. The CDR3 nucleotides are TGTGCCAGCAGCCAACTTCTGTCTAGTCGTTCCTACAATGAGCAGTTCTTC. Translation: CASSQLLSSRSYNEQFF.

The chain couples TRBV7-9 to TRBJ1-5, with 10 bases identical to TRBD1. This CDR3 comprises 15 residues. With 5 bases clipped from V and 4 bases from J, the junction kept 5 bases outside the gene matches. Germline V gene data show CDR1 as SEHNR and CDR2 as FQNEAQ (reference sequence). The CDR3 nucleotides read TGTGCCAGCAGCGGGACAGGGGCCGGGAATCAGCCCCAGCATTTT. It yields the protein CASSGTGAGNQPQHF.

The chain has TRBV9 and TRBJ2-3; 8 bases agree with TRBD2. V lost 4 bases to trimming and J lost 4 bases; unmatched junction nucleotides: 8. Germline values: CDR1 SGDLS, CDR2 YYNGEE. The CDR3 spans 15 residues. CDR3 in DNA: TGTGCCAGCAGCACTCTAACGACTAGCGCAGATACGCAGTATTTT. As protein: CASSTLTTSADTQYF.

This clone was found once. The chain has TRBV6-1 and TRBJ1-2, with a weak D call TRBD1 (6 bases). Germline V gives CDR1 MNHNS, CDR2 SASEGT. V lost 0 bases and J lost 4, with 15 bases in between. The CDR3 is made up of 16 amino acids. The CDR3 is CASSEARGGRVYGYTF. The DNA for the CDR3 is TGTGCCAGCAGTGAAGCAAGAGGGGGGCGGGTCTATGGCTACACCTTC.

V gene TRBV30 combines with J gene TRBJ2-3, with TRBD2 matching 10 bases. V lost 2 bases, J lost 1 base, and 3 bases stayed unmatched. This CDR3 contains 15 residues. Per the germline V gene, CDR1 is GTSNPN and CDR2 is SVGIG (reference sequence). CDR3 in DNA: TGTGCCTGGAGTAAGCTAGCGGGGGGCACAGATACGCAGTATTTT. Translated: CAWSKLAGGTDTQYF.

This clone was counted at least ten times. This chain connects TRBV19 to TRBJ1-4; D is perhaps TRBD1 (6 bases). CDR3 length: 15 amino acids. Trimming cost V 4 bases and J 11 bases, with 20 bases left between them. The germline V gene has CDR1 LNHDA and CDR2 SQIVND (reference sequence). In DNA form, the CDR3 reads TGTGCCAGTAGTAGGGGACACCAGGATCCTAGGAAACTGTTTTTT. Its protein is CASSRGHQDPRKLFF.

The chain carries TRBV23-1 and TRBJ1-5, with TRBD1 as a possible D gene (6 bases). TRBV23-1 is known as an ORF, though its function is uncertain. The length of the CDR3 is 17 residues. V lost 0 bases to trimming and J lost 1 base, with 13 bases between them. CDR3 DNA sequence: TGCGCCAGCAGTCAATCGGGGGGGCCACAGAGCAATCAGCCCCAGCATTTT. Its protein is CASSQSGGPQSNQPQHF.